This is a list of T cell receptor beta chains from one sample in a study of CD8 T cells in Susac syndrome. TCRdb independently ran MiXCR on the immunoSEQ multiplex PCR reads; one entry per CDR3 protein. The sample gives 95,000 to 150,000 distinct CDR3 sequences, 96% of which show up once; roughly 0.14% is in the top ten. The sequenced sample was CD4+ T cells from PBMCs. The receptors derive from a human donor with Susac syndrome. Each CDR3 is given with its conserved first and last residue. Each record gives: J gene, D gene, clone size, V gene, CDR3 DNA, CDR3 protein. D genes are given only for firm matches. The size of a clone is reported for some rows only, either as once, few or many, or as a class for expanded clones.

j_gene: TRBJ1-5
d_gene: TRBD1
abundance: NA
v_gene: TRBV10-3
CDR3nt: TGTGCCATTCGAGACAGGGCGGATCAGCCCCAGCATTTT
CDR3aa: CAIRDRADQPQHF

j_gene: TRBJ2-1
d_gene: TRBD1
abundance: NA
v_gene: TRBV29-1
CDR3nt: TGCAGCGTTGGAGGGACAGGGTACTACAATGAGCAGTTCTTC
CDR3aa: CSVGGTGYYNEQFF

j_gene: TRBJ2-5
d_gene: TRBD1
abundance: NA
v_gene: TRBV5-1
CDR3nt: TGCGCCAGCAGCTGGGACAGGGGCGCGTTGGAGACCCAGTACTTC
CDR3aa: CASSWDRGALETQYF

j_gene: TRBJ2-2
d_gene: NA
abundance: few
v_gene: TRBV7-2
CDR3nt: TGTGCCAGCAGCCCAAGAGCCGGGGAGCTGTTTTTT
CDR3aa: CASSPRAGELFF

j_gene: TRBJ2-1
d_gene: NA
abundance: NA
v_gene: TRBV27
CDR3nt: TGTGCCAGCAGTTTATGGCGGGAAAATGAGCAGTTCTTC
CDR3aa: CASSLWRENEQFF

j_gene: TRBJ2-3
d_gene: TRBD2
abundance: NA
v_gene: TRBV20-1
CDR3nt: TGCAGTTTCCGGGAGGGCGCAGATACGCAGTATTTT
CDR3aa: CSFREGADTQYF

j_gene: TRBJ2-4
d_gene: NA
abundance: NA
v_gene: TRBV29-1
CDR3nt: TGCAGCGTTTGGGACCGGGGGATAGCCAAAAACATTCAGTACTTC
CDR3aa: CSVWDRGIAKNIQYF

j_gene: TRBJ2-5
d_gene: NA
abundance: NA
v_gene: TRBV3-1
CDR3nt: TGTGCCAGCAGCCAAGCCCCGCCGAGACAGTCCCGCGGGGTGACCCAGTACTTC
CDR3aa: CASSQAPPRQSRGVTQYF

j_gene: TRBJ2-1
d_gene: TRBD1
abundance: NA
v_gene: TRBV29-1
CDR3nt: TGCAGCGTTGTTCGGGACAGGGGGATCAATGAGCAGTTCTTC
CDR3aa: CSVVRDRGINEQFF

j_gene: TRBJ2-7
d_gene: TRBD2
abundance: NA
v_gene: TRBV5-1
CDR3nt: TGCGCCAGCAGCTTGAGTGGGGAGCGGGGCGAGCAGTACTTC
CDR3aa: CASSLSGERGEQYF

j_gene: TRBJ1-2
d_gene: NA
abundance: NA
v_gene: TRBV30
CDR3nt: TGTGCCTGGAGTGTGGGACAAGACTATGGCTACACCTTC
CDR3aa: CAWSVGQDYGYTF

j_gene: TRBJ1-2
d_gene: TRBD1
abundance: once
v_gene: TRBV28
CDR3nt: TGTGCCAGCAGTTCGGCAGGGGGCGACTATGGCTACACCTTC
CDR3aa: CASSSAGGDYGYTF

j_gene: TRBJ1-2
d_gene: TRBD1
abundance: once
v_gene: TRBV9
CDR3nt: TGTGCCAGCACCCTCGACAGGGGAGGGGGCTACACCTTC
CDR3aa: CASTLDRGGGYTF

j_gene: TRBJ2-7
d_gene: TRBD2
abundance: NA
v_gene: TRBV9
CDR3nt: TGTGCCAGCAGCCCCTTAGGCGGGGGGAGCTCCTACGAGCAGTACTTC
CDR3aa: CASSPLGGGSSYEQYF

j_gene: TRBJ2-5
d_gene: NA
abundance: NA
v_gene: TRBV20-1
CDR3nt: TGCAGTGCGCCTCGAAACCAAGAGACCCAGTACTTC
CDR3aa: CSAPRNQETQYF

j_gene: TRBJ2-3
d_gene: NA
abundance: NA
v_gene: TRBV11-2
CDR3nt: TGTGCCAGCAGCTTAGAACGCACAGATACGCAGTATTTT
CDR3aa: CASSLERTDTQYF

j_gene: TRBJ2-2
d_gene: NA
abundance: NA
v_gene: TRBV29-1
CDR3nt: TGCAGCGTTGGGTCGGGGGCGAACACCGGGGAGCTGTTTTTT
CDR3aa: CSVGSGANTGELFF

j_gene: TRBJ1-2
d_gene: NA
abundance: once
v_gene: TRBV24-1
CDR3nt: TGTGCCACCAGTGACATTTATAACTATGGCTACACCTTC
CDR3aa: CATSDIYNYGYTF

j_gene: TRBJ2-5
d_gene: TRBD2
abundance: NA
v_gene: TRBV20-1
CDR3nt: TGCAGTGCTAGAGGGGGTTCTCGGACTAGCATACAGACCCAGTACTTC
CDR3aa: CSARGGSRTSIQTQYF

j_gene: TRBJ2-7
d_gene: NA
abundance: NA
v_gene: TRBV20-1
CDR3nt: TGCAGTGCTTCTAAGAAGGGAGACGAGCAGTACTTC
CDR3aa: CSASKKGDEQYF

j_gene: TRBJ2-3
d_gene: NA
abundance: NA
v_gene: TRBV20-1
CDR3nt: TGCAGTGCTAGGGAACACACAGATACGCAGTATTTT
CDR3aa: CSAREHTDTQYF

j_gene: TRBJ2-3
d_gene: TRBD2
abundance: NA
v_gene: TRBV7-9
CDR3nt: TGTGCCAGCAGCTGGACTAGCGGGAAAGATACGCAGTATTTT
CDR3aa: CASSWTSGKDTQYF

j_gene: TRBJ2-3
d_gene: TRBD2
abundance: NA
v_gene: TRBV7-2
CDR3nt: TGTGCCAGCAGCTTGGGTAGCGGGAGGGTTACAGATACGCAGTATTTT
CDR3aa: CASSLGSGRVTDTQYF

j_gene: TRBJ1-4
d_gene: NA
abundance: NA
v_gene: TRBV20-1
CDR3nt: TGCAGTGCCCCAGCCCAGGGTGAAAAACTGTTTTTT
CDR3aa: CSAPAQGEKLFF

j_gene: TRBJ2-5
d_gene: TRBD2
abundance: few
v_gene: TRBV30
CDR3nt: TGTGCCAAGTCCGGGGGGGCAGCAGAGACCCAGTACTTC
CDR3aa: CAKSGGAAETQYF

j_gene: TRBJ2-7
d_gene: TRBD1
abundance: NA
v_gene: TRBV2
CDR3nt: TGTGCCAGCAGGTATAGGGACAGGGATGACTACGAGCAGTACTTC
CDR3aa: CASRYRDRDDYEQYF

j_gene: TRBJ2-7
d_gene: NA
abundance: NA
v_gene: TRBV20-1
CDR3nt: TGCAGTGCTAGGGTTCTGTACGAGCAGTACTTC
CDR3aa: CSARVLYEQYF

j_gene: TRBJ2-1
d_gene: NA
abundance: NA
v_gene: TRBV9
CDR3nt: TGTGCCAGCAGCCCGGCGTTTACTGGCTACAATGAGCAGTTCTTC
CDR3aa: CASSPAFTGYNEQFF

j_gene: TRBJ1-2
d_gene: NA
abundance: once
v_gene: TRBV5-6
CDR3nt: TGTGCCAGCAGCTTGGGACAGTATGCCTACACCTTC
CDR3aa: CASSLGQYAYTF